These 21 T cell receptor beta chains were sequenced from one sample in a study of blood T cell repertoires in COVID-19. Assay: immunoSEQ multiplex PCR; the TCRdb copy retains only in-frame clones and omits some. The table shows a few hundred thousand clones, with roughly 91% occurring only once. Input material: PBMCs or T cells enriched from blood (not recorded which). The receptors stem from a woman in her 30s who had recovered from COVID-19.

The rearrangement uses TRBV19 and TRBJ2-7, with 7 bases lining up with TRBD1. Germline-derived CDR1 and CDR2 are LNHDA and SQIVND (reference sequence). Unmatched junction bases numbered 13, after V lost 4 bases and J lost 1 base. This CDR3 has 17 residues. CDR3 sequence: CASSNRKTGVKSYEQYF. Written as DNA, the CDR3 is TGTGCCAGTAGTAACCGGAAAACAGGGGTCAAGTCCTACGAGCAGTACTTC.

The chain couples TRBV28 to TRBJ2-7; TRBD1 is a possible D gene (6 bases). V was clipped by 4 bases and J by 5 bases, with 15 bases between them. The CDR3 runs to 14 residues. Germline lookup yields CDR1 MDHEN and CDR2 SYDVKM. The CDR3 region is CASSSNRVINEQYF. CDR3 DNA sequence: TGTGCCAGCAGTTCCAACAGGGTAATCAACGAGCAGTACTTC. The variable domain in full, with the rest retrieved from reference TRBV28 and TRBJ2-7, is DVKVTQSSRYLVKRTGEKVFLECVQDMDHENMFWYRQDPGLGLRLIYFSYDVKMKEKGDIPEGYSVSREKKERFSLILESASTNQTSMYLCASSSNRVINEQYFGPGTRLTVT.

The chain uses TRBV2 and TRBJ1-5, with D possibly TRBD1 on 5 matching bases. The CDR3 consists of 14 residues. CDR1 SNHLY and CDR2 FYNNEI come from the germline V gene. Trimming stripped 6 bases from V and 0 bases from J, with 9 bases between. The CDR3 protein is CASRRGNSNQPQHF. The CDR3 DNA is TGTGCCAGCAGGCGGGGGAATAGCAATCAGCCCCAGCATTTT.

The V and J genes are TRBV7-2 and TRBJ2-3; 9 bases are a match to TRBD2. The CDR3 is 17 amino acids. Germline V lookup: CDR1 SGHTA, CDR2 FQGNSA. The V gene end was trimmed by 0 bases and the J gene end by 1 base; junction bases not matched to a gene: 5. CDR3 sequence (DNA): TGTGCCAGCAGCTTAGCACATAGCGGGAGTGGCACAGATACGCAGTATTTT. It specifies CASSLAHSGSGTDTQYF.

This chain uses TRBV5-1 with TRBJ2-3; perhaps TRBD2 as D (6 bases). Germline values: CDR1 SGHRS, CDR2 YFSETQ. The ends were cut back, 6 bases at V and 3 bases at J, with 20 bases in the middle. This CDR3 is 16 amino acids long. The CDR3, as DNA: TGCGCCAGCATAGGAGGGAGCGGAGTTGGGACAGATACGCAGTATTTT. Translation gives CASIGGSGVGTDTQYF. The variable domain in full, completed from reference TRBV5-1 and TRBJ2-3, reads KAGVTQTPRYLIKTRGQQVTLSCSPISGHRSVSWYQQTPGQGLQFLFEYFSETQRNKGNFPGRFSGRQFSNSRSEMNVSTLELGDSALYLCASIGGSGVGTDTQYFGPGTRLTVL.

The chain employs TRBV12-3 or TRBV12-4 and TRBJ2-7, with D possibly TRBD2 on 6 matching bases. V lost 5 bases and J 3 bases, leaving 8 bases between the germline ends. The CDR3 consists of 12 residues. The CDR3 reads CASSRTNYEQYF. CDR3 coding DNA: TGTGCCAGCAGTCGGACTAACTACGAGCAGTACTTC.

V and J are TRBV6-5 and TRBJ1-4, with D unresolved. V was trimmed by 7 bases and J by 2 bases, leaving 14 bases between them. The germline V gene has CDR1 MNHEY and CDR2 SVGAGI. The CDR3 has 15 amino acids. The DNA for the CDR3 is TGTGCCAGCAAAACAACCAGAGGCACTAATGAAAAACTGTTTTTT. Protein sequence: CASKTTRGTNEKLFF.

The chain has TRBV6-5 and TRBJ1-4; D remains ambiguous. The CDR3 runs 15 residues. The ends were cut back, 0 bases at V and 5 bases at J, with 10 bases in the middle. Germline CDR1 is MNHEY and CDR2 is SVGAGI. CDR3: CASSYSAGVNEKLFF. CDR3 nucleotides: TGTGCCAGCAGTTACTCGGCAGGCGTAAATGAAAAACTGTTTTTT.

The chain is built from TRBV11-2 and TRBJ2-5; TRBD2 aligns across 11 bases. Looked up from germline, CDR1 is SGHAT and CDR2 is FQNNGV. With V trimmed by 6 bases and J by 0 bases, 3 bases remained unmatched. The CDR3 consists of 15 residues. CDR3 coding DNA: TGTGCCAGCAGAGGGACTAGCGGTTACCAAGAGACCCAGTACTTC. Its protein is CASRGTSGYQETQYF.

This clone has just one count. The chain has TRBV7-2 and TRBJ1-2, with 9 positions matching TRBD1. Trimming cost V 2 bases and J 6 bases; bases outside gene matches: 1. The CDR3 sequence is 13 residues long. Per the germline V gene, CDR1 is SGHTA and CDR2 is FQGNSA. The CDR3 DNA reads TGTGCCAGCAGCTTAAGACAGGGGGATGGCTACACCTTC. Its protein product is CASSLRQGDGYTF.

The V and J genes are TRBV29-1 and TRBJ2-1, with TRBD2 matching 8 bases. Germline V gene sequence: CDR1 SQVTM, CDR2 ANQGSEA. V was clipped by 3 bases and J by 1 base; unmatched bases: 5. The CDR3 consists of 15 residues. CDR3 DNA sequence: TGCAGCGTTGATCAAGCGGGAGTGTCCTACAATGAGCAGTTCTTC. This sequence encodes CSVDQAGVSYNEQFF.

In nucleotides, the CDR3 is TGTGCCAGCAGTGACCGGACTAGCGGGAAAAATGAGCAGTTCTTC. Protein sequence: CASSDRTSGKNEQFF. The gene calls are TRBV6-1 and TRBJ2-1, with TRBD2 identical over 12 bases. CDR3 length: 15 residues. The V segment lost 3 bases and the J segment 7 bases; nucleotides outside the gene matches: 4. CDR1 and CDR2 from the germline V gene are MNHNS and SASEGT.

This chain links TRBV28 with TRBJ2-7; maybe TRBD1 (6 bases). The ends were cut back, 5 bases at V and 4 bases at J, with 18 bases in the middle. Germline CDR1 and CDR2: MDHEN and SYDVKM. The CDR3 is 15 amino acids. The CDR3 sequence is CASSPPRTAAYEQYF. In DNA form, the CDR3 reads TGTGCCAGCAGTCCACCGAGGACAGCAGCTTACGAGCAGTACTTC.

CDR3 sequence (DNA): TGTGCCAGCAGCCCGACAGGGGCGGCAGGGGCTTTCTTT. Protein: CASSPTGAAGAFF. V usage is TRBV6-2 or TRBV6-3 and J usage is TRBJ1-1, with 8 bases fitting TRBD1. CDR1 and CDR2 from the germline V gene are MNHEY and SVGEGT. Trimming removed 6 bases from V and 11 bases from J; junction bases left unmatched: 11. CDR3 length equals 13 residues.

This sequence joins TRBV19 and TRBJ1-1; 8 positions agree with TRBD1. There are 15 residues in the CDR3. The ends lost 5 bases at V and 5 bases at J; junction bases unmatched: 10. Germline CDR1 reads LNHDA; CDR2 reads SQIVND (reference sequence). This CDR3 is CASSRPDRGPTEAFF. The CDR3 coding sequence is TGTGCCAGTAGTCGTCCTGACAGGGGACCAACTGAAGCTTTCTTT.

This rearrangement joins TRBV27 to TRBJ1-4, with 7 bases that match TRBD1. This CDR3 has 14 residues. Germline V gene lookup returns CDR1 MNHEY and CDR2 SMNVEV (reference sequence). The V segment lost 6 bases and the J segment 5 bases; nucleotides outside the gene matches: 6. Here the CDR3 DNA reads TGTGCCAGCAGATCGGGACAGCTGAATGAAAAACTGTTTTTT. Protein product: CASRSGQLNEKLFF.

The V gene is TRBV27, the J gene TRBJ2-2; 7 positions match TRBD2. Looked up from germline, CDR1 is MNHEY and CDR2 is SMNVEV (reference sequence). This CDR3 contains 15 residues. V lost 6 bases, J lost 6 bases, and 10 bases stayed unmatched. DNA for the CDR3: TGTGCCAGCAGACCTATGACTAGCCCCGCCGGGGAGCTGTTTTTT. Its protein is CASRPMTSPAGELFF.

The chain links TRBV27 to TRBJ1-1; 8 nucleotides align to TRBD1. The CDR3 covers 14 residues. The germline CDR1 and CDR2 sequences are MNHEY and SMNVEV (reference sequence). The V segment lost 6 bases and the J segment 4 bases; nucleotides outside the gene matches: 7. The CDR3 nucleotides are TGTGCCAGCAGATACGGACAGGGCTTCACTGAAGCTTTCTTT. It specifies CASRYGQGFTEAFF.

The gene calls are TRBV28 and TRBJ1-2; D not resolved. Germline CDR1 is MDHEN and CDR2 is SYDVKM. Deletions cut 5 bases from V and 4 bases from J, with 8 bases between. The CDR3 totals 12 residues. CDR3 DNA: TGTGCCAGCAGTCGAGGGATCTATGGCTACACCTTC. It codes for CASSRGIYGYTF.

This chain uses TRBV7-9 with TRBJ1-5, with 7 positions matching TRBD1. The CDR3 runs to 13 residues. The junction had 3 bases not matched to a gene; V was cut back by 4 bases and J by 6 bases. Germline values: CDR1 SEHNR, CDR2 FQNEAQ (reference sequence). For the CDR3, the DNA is TGTGCCAGCAGCTCAGGGGGAGTTCAGCCCCAGCATTTT. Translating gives CASSSGGVQPQHF. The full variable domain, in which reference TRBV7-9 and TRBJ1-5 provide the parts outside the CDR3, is DTGVSQNPRHKITKRGQNVTFRCDPISEHNRLYWYRQTLGQGPEFLTYFQNEAQLEKSRLLSDRFSAERPKGSFSTLEIQRTEQGDSAMYLCASSSGGVQPQHFGDGTRLSIL.

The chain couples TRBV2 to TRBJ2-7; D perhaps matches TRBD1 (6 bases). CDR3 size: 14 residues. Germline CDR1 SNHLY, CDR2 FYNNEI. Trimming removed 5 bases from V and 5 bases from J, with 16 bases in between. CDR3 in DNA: TGTGCCAGCAGTTACCCAGGGGTAAGCGACGAGCAGTACTTC. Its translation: CASSYPGVSDEQYF.